The next 8 T cell receptor beta chains were all read from a single sample in a study of vaccination effects on CD4 cells after COVID-19. The antigens of these receptors remain unknown. Here immunoSEQ multiplex PCR was the method, and the copy in TCRdb shows in-frame clones only, minus some. The table records 60,000 to 70,000 clones, roughly 76% of them present only once. In the ViraFEST assay, antigen-specific CD4+ clonotypes were identified by expansion after peptide-pool stimulation. A 10-day culture period preceded the isolation of CD4+ T cells. This specimen consisted of CD4+ T cells from PBMCs cultured with HCoV-229E spike peptides, obtained before COVID-19 vaccination. The receptors come from a human donor who received a COVID-19 vaccine.

The chain links TRBV19 to TRBJ2-3; the D gene could be TRBD1 or TRBD2 (5 bases each). Looked up from germline, CDR1 is LNHDA and CDR2 is SQIVND (reference sequence). The CDR3 covers 13 residues. The V end lost 2 bases, the J end lost 14 bases, and 17 bases lay between the germline ends. CDR3 residues: CASSIPPGPRWYF. The CDR3 region has the DNA TGTGCCAGTAGTATACCTCCGGGACCGAGGTGGTATTTT.

J is TRBJ1-3 and V is TRBV24-1; no firm D call. Germline V gene sequence: CDR1 KGHDR, CDR2 SFDVKD. The V gene lost 2 bases and the J gene lost 6 bases, with 4 bases spanning the gap. The CDR3 totals 12 residues. The CDR3 sequence: CATSDYKNTIYF. For the CDR3, the DNA is TGTGCCACCAGTGATTATAAAAACACCATATATTTT.

The chain uses TRBV5-4 and TRBJ1-2; 7 nucleotides line up with TRBD1. CDR3 length: 15 amino acids. Per the germline V gene, CDR1 is SGHNT and CDR2 is YYREEE (reference sequence). Trimming took 0 bases from V and 8 from J; bases not matched to a gene: 10. CDR3 loop: CASSLVGQGVWGYTF. For the CDR3, the DNA is TGTGCCAGCAGCTTGGTCGGGCAGGGGGTTTGGGGCTACACCTTC.

The chain has TRBV7-9 and TRBJ2-5; 9 nucleotides match TRBD2. This CDR3 spans 14 amino acids. V was clipped by 5 bases and J by 3 bases; unmatched bases: 4. Per the germline V gene, CDR1 is SEHNR and CDR2 is FQNEAQ (reference sequence). The CDR3 sequence: CASSPRTSEETQYF. Here the CDR3 DNA reads TGTGCCAGCAGCCCCCGGACTAGCGAAGAGACCCAGTACTTC.

The chain joins TRBV5-4 to TRBJ1-2; D might be TRBD1 (6 bases). The CDR3 consists of 15 residues. Trimming shortened V by 0 bases and J by 8 bases, and 17 bases separated the two germline ends. The germline V gene has CDR1 SGHNT and CDR2 YYREEE (reference sequence). DNA for the CDR3: TGTGCCAGCAGCTTGGTGGGGGGCGGGGCGGGAGGCTACACCTTC. Encoded protein: CASSLVGGGAGGYTF.

J is TRBJ2-6 and V is TRBV2, with D hard to call. In germline, CDR1 is SNHLY, CDR2 FYNNEI. With 4 bases removed from V and 0 bases from J, the gap between germline ends came to 4 bases. This CDR3 is built from 14 residues. CDR3 protein: CASSGLSGANVLTF. CDR3 coding DNA: TGTGCCAGCAGTGGACTCTCTGGGGCCAACGTCCTGACTTTC. The variable domain in full, with the rest retrieved from reference TRBV2 and TRBJ2-6, is EPEVTQTPSHQVTQMGQEVILRCVPISNHLYFYWYRQILGQKVEFLVSFYNNEISEKSEIFDDQFSVERPDGSNFTLKIRSTKLEDSAMYFCASSGLSGANVLTFGAGSRLTVL.

The chain carries TRBV30 and TRBJ1-3, with a weak D call TRBD1 (6 bases). Per the germline V gene, CDR1 is GTSNPN and CDR2 is SVGIG (reference sequence). This CDR3 spans 13 amino acids. Trimming cost V 2 bases and J 4 bases, with 9 bases left between them. DNA of the CDR3: TGTGCCTGGAGTACAGGGAGCGGAAACACCATATATTTT. It codes for CAWSTGSGNTIYF. The full variable domain, its missing parts supplied by reference TRBV30 and TRBJ1-3, is SQTIHQWPATLVQPVGSPLSLECTVEGTSNPNLYWYRQAAGRGLQLLFYSVGIGQISSEVPQNLSASRPQDRQFILSSKKLLLSDSGFYLCAWSTGSGNTIYFGEGSWLTVV.

The CDR3 reads CASSIGGLAGGSTDTQYF. CDR3 nucleotides: TGTGCCAGTAGTATAGGGGGACTAGCGGGGGGGAGCACAGATACGCAGTATTTT. This sequence joins TRBV19 and TRBJ2-3, with 16 bases identical to TRBD2. V lost 1 base to trimming and J lost 0 bases; unmatched junction nucleotides: 1. This CDR3 region has 18 residues. Germline loops: CDR1 LNHDA, CDR2 SQIVND (reference sequence).